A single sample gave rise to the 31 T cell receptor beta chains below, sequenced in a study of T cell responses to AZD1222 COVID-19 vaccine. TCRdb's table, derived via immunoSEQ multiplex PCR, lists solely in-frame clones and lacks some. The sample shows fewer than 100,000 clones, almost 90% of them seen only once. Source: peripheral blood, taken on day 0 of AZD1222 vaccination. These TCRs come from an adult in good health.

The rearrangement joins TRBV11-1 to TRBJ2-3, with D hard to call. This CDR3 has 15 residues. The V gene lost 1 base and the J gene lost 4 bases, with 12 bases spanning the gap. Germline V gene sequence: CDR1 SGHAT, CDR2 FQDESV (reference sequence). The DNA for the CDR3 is TGTGCCAGCAGCTTAGGATGGGCAGGTTCAGATACGCAGTATTTT. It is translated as CASSLGWAGSDTQYF.

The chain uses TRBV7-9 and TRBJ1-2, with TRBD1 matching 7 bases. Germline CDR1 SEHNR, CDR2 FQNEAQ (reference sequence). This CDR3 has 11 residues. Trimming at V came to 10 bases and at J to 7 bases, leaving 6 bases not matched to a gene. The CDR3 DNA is TGTGCCAACGACAGGGCGGGTGGCTACACCTTC. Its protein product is CANDRAGGYTF.

The DNA for the CDR3 is TGCGCCAGCAGCCGTGCAGGGGCGGCGCATGGCTACACCTTC. Its protein is CASSRAGAAHGYTF. This sequence joins TRBV4-3 and TRBJ1-2, with a possible D match to TRBD1 (6 bases). CDR3 length equals 14 residues. Trimming cost V 4 bases and J 6 bases, with 15 bases left between them. Germline CDR1 reads LGHNA; CDR2 reads YSLEER.

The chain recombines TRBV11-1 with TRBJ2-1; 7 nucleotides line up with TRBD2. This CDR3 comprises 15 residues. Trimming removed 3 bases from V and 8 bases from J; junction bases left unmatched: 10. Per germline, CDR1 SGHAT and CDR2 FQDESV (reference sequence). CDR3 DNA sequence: TGTGCCAGCAGCTTTAGTGCGGGAGCCCCCGATGAGCAGTTCTTC. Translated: CASSFSAGAPDEQFF.

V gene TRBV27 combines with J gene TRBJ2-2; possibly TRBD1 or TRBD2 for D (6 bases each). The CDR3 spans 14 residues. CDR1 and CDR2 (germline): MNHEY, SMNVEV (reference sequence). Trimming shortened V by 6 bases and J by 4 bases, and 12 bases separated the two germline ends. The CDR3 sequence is CASSLGGITGELFF. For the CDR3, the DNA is TGTGCCAGCAGCCTAGGGGGGATCACCGGGGAGCTGTTTTTT.

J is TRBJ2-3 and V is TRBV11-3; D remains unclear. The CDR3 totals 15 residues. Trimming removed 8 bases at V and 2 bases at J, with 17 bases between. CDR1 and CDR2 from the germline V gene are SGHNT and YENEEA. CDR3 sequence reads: CASAASSKITDTQYF. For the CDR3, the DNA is TGTGCCAGCGCAGCGTCCTCCAAGATCACAGATACGCAGTATTTT.

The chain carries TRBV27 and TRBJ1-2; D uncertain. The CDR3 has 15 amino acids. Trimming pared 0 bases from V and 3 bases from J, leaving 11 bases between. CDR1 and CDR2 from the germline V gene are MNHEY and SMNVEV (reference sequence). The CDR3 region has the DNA TGTGCCAGCAGTTTATCGATTGAGGACTACTATGGCTACACCTTC. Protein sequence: CASSLSIEDYYGYTF.

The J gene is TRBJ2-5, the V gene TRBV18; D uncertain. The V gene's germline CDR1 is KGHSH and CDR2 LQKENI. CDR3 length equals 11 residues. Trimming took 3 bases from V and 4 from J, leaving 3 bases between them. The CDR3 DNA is TGTGCCAGCTCACCGGGAGAGACCCAGTACTTC. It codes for CASSPGETQYF. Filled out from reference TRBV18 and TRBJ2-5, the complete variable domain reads NAGVMQNPRHLVRRRGQEARLRCSPMKGHSHVYWYRQLPEEGLKFMVYLQKENIIDESGMPKERFSAEFPKEGPSILRIQQVVRGDSAAYFCASSPGETQYFGPGTRLLVL.

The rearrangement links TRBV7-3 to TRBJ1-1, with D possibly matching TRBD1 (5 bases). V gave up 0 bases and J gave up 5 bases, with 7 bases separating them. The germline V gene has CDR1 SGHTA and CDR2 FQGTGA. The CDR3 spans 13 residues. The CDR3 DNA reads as TGTGCCAGCAGCTTAACAAAGGGGACTGAAGCTTTCTTT. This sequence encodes CASSLTKGTEAFF.

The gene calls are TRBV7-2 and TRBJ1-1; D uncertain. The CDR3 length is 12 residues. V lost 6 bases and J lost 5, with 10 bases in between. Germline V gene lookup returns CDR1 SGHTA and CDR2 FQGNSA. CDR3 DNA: TGTGCCAGCAGTGGACTGGGGACTGAAGCTTTCTTT. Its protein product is CASSGLGTEAFF.

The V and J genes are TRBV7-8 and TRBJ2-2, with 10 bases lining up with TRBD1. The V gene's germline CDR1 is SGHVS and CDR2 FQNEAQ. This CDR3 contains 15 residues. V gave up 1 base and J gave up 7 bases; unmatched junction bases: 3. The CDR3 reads CASSLGQGASGELFF. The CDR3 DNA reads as TGTGCCAGCAGCTTAGGACAGGGGGCTAGCGGGGAGCTGTTTTTT. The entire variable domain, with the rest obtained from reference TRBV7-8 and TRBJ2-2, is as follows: GAGVSQSPRYKVAKRGQDVALRCDPISGHVSLFWYQQALGQGPEFLTYFQNEAQLDKSGLPSDRFFAERPEGSVSTLKIQRTQQEDSAVYLCASSLGQGASGELFFGEGSRLTVL.

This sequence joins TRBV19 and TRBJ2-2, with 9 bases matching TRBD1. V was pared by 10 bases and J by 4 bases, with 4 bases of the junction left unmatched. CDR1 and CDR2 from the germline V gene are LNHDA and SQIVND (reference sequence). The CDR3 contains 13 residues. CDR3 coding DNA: TGTGCCACCACGACAGGGGGCACCGGGGAGCTGTTTTTT. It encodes CATTTGGTGELFF.

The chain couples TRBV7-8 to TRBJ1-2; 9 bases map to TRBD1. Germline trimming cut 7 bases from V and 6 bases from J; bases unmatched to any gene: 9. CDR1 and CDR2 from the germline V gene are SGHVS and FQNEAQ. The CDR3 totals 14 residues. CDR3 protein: CASTPGQGGDGYTF. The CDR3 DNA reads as TGTGCCAGCACCCCGGGACAGGGAGGCGATGGCTACACCTTC.

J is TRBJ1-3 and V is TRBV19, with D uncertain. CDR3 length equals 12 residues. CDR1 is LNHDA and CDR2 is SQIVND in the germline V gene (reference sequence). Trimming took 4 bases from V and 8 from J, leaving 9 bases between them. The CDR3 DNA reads TGTGCCAGTAGTACCGGAGGCGACACCATATATTTT. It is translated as CASSTGGDTIYF. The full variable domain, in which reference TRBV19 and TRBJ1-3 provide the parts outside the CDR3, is DGGITQSPKYLFRKEGQNVTLSCEQNLNHDAMYWYRQDPGQGLRLIYYSQIVNDFQKGDIAEGYSVSREKKESFPLTVTSAQKNPTAFYLCASSTGGDTIYFGEGSWLTVV.

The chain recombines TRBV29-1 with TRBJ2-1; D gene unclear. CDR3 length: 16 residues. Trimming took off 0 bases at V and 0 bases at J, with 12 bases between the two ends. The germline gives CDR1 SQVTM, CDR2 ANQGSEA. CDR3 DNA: TGCAGCGTTGAAGAAGAGAGTTTCTTCTCCTACAATGAGCAGTTCTTC. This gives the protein CSVEEESFFSYNEQFF.

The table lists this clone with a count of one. The CDR3 region is CASSSYLEGDYGYTF. The CDR3 DNA is TGTGCCAGCAGCTCGTATCTTGAGGGGGACTATGGCTACACCTTC. The chain carries TRBV7-2 and TRBJ1-2, with D possibly TRBD1 on 6 matching bases. The CDR3 runs to 15 residues. The germline V and J ends were trimmed by 4 bases and 3 bases, with 15 bases remaining between them. Germline assignment: CDR1 SGHTA and CDR2 FQGNSA.

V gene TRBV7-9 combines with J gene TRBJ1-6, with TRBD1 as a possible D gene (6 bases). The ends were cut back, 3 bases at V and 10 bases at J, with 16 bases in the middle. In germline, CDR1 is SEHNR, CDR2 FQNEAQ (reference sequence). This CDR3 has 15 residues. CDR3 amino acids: CASSLGPGARSPLHF. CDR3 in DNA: TGTGCCAGCAGCTTGGGCCCAGGGGCTCGATCACCCCTCCACTTT.

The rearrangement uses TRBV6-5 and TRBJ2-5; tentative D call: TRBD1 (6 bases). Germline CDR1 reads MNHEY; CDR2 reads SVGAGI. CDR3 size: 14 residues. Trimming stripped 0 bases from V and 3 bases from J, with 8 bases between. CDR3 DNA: TGTGCCAGCAGTTACTCCAGGGGCGAAGAGACCCAGTACTTC. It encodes CASSYSRGEETQYF.

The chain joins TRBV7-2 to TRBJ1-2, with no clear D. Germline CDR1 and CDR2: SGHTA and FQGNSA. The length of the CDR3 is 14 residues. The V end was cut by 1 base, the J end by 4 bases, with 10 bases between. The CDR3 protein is CASSLDPDGYGYTF. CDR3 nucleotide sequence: TGTGCCAGCAGCTTAGATCCGGACGGCTATGGCTACACCTTC.

The CDR3 loop reads CASSQGRNTEAFF. CDR3 nucleotide sequence: TGTGCCAGCAGTCAAGGGAGAAACACTGAAGCTTTCTTT. The J gene is TRBJ1-1, the V gene TRBV6-4; D unresolved. This CDR3 is 13 amino acids long. Looked up from germline, CDR1 is MRHNA and CDR2 is SNTAGT. Trimming removed 5 bases from V and 2 bases from J, with 9 bases in between.

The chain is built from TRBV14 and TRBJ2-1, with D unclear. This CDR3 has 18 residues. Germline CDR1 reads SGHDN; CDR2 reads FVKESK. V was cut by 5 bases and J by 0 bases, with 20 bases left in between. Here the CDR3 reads CASSYHLRASSSYNEQFF. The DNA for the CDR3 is TGTGCCAGCAGCTATCATTTACGAGCGTCTAGCTCCTACAATGAGCAGTTCTTC.

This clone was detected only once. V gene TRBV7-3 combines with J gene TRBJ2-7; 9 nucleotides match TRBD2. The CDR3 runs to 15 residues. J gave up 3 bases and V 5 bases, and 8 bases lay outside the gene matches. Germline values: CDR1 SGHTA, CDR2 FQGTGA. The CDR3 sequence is CASSLIGGGDYEQYF. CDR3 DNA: TGTGCCAGCAGCCTGATAGGCGGGGGGGACTACGAGCAGTACTTC.

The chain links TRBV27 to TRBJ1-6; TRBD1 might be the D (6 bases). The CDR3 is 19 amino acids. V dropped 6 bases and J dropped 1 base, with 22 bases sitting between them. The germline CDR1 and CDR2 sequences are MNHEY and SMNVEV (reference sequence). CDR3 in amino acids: CASRTIGQQIPSYNSPLHF. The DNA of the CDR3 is TGTGCCAGCAGGACTATCGGACAGCAAATACCTTCCTATAATTCACCCCTCCACTTT.

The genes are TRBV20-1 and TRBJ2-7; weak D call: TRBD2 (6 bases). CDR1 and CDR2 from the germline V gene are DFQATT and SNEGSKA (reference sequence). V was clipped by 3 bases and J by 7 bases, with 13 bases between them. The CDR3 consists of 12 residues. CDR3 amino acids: CSASPPAGEQYF. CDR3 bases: TGCAGTGCTAGTCCCCCGGCGGGGGAGCAGTACTTC.

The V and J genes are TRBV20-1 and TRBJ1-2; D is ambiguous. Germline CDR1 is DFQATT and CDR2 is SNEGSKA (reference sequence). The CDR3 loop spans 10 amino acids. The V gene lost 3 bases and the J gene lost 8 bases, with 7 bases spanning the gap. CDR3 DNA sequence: TGCAGTGCTAGGGCGCCGGGCTACACCTTC. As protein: CSARAPGYTF.

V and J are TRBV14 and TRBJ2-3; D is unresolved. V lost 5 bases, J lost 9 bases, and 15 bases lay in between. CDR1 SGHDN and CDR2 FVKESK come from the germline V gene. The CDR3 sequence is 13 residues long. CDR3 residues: CASSALGIETQYF. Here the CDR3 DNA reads TGTGCCAGCAGCGCCCTGGGGATCGAGACGCAGTATTTT. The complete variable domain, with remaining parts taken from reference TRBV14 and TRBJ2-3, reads EAGVTQFPSHSVIEKGQTVTLRCDPISGHDNLYWYRRVMGKEIKFLLHFVKESKQDESGMPNNRFLAERTGGTYSTLKVQPAELEDSGVYFCASSALGIETQYFGPGTRLTVL.

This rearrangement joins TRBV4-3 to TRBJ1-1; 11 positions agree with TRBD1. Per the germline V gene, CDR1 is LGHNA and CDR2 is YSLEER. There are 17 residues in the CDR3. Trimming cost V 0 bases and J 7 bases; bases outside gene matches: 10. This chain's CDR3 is CASSQDGAGQGGSEAFF. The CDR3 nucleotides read TGCGCCAGCAGCCAAGACGGGGCGGGACAGGGGGGAAGTGAAGCTTTCTTT.

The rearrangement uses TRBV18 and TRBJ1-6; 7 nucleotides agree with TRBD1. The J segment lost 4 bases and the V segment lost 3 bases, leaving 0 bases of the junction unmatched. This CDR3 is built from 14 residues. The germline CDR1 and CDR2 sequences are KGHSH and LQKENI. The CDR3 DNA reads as TGTGCCAGCTCACCGGGACAGTATAATTCACCCCTCCACTTT. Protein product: CASSPGQYNSPLHF.

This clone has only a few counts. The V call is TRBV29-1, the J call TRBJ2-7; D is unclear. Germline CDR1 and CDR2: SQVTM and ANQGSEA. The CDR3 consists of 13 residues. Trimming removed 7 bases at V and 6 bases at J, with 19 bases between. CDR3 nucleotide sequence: TGCAGCGGCGGCGGCCCAACGGGCCGCGAGCAGTACTTC. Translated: CSGGGPTGREQYF.

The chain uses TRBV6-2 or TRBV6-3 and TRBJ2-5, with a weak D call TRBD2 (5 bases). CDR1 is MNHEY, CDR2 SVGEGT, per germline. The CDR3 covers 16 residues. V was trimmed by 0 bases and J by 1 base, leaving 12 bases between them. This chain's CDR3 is CASSYSGGRGQETQYF. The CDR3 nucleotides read TGTGCCAGCAGTTACTCCGGTGGACGGGGCCAAGAGACCCAGTACTTC.

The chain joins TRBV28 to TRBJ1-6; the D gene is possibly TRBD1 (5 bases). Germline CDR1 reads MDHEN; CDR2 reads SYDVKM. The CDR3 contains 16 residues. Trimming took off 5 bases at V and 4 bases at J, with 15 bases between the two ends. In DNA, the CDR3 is TGTGCCAGCAGTATTGGAGGGGTCTCATATAATTCACCCCTCCACTTT. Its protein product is CASSIGGVSYNSPLHF.